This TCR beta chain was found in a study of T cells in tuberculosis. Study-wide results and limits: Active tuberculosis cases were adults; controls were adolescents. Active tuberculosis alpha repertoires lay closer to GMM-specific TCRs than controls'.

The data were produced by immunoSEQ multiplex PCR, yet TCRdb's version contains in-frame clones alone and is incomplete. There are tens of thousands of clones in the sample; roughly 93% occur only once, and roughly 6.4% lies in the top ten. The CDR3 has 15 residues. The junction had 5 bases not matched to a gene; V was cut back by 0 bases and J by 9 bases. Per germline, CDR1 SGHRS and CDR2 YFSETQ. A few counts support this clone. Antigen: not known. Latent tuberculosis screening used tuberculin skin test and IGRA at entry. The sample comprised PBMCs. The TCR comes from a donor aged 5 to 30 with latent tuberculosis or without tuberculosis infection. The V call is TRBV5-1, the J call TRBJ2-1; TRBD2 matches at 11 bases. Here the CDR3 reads CASSLVLAGGGEQFF. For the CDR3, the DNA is TGCGCCAGCAGCTTGGTCCTAGCGGGGGGTGGTGAGCAGTTCTTC.